This paragraph reports one TCR beta chain. What it binds is unknown. The CDR3 covers 12 residues. Trimming removed 5 bases at V and 4 bases at J, with 6 bases between. CDR1 and CDR2 (germline): SEHNR, FQNEAQ (reference sequence). The sample originates from a study of T cells in Graves' hyperthyroidism and ophthalmopathy. Findings of the study overall: Blood also held most thyroid clonotypes expanded beyond 0.001.

The study excluded patients with uncontrolled infection, other autoimmune disease, pregnancy or lactation. Clinical symptoms, serum thyroxine, TRAb, thyroid ultrasound and orbital computed tomography informed diagnoses. Template material for amplifying TCR beta CDR3 regions consisted of RNA transcripts. First-round RT-PCR of the TCR CDR3 relied on the HTBI primer set. MiXCR, run by TCRdb on the multiplex PCR reads, gives a single entry per CDR3 protein. The sample lists a few hundred thousand distinct CDR3 sequences, 40% to 55% seen once, with around 44% in the top ten. The receptor was derived from an adult woman with Graves' disease, either hyperthyroidism or ophthalmopathy (not recorded which). V and J are TRBV7-9 and TRBJ1-5, with D unresolved. Input material: peripheral blood or thyroid tissue (not recorded which). Here the CDR3 DNA reads TGTGCCAGCAGCGCTATGAATCAGCCCCAGCATTTT. As protein: CASSAMNQPQHF.